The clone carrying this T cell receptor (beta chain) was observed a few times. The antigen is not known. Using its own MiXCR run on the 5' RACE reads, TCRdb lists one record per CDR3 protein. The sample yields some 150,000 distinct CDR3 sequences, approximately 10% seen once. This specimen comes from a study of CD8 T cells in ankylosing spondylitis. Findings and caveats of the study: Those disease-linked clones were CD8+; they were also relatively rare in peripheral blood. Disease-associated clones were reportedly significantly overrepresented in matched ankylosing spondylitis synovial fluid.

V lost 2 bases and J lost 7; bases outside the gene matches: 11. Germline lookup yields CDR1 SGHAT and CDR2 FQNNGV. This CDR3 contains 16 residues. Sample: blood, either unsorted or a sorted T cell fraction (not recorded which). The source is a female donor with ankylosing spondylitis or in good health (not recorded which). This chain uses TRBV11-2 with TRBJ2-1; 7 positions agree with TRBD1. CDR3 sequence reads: CASSLRPGQTGNEQFF. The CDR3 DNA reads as TGTGCCAGCAGCTTAAGGCCGGGACAGACAGGGAATGAGCAGTTCTTC.